These 5 T cell receptor beta chains came from one sample sequenced in a study of T cell changes during pregnancy in multiple sclerosis. Generated by immunoSEQ multiplex PCR, the TCRdb table keeps only in-frame clones and is missing some. The sample lists 30,000 to 50,000 clones, around 90% occurring once. The source material was CD4+ T cells from peripheral blood mononuclear cells, sampled in the third trimester of pregnancy. The origin of the receptors is a female donor with multiple sclerosis, enrolled in a pregnancy study.

J is TRBJ2-1 and V is TRBV30; 8 bases fit TRBD1. Unmatched junction bases numbered 10, after V lost 1 base and J lost 8 bases. CDR3 size: 15 residues. The germline V gene encodes CDR1 GTSNPN and CDR2 SVGIG (reference sequence). Here the CDR3 DNA reads TGTGCCTGGAGTGGACAGGGGACTCGGAGGGATGAGCAGTTCTTC. Its protein product is CAWSGQGTRRDEQFF.

This chain joins TRBV28 and TRBJ1-5, with D unresolved. V gave up 10 bases and J gave up 5 bases, with 12 bases separating them. The CDR3 covers 12 residues. Germline CDR1 is MDHEN and CDR2 is SYDVKM. The CDR3 loop reads CATSRRDQPQHF. The CDR3 DNA is TGTGCCACCTCACGTCGCGATCAGCCCCAGCATTTT.

This sequence joins TRBV18 and TRBJ1-4, with D possibly TRBD1 on 5 matching bases. CDR3 size: 16 residues. Per germline, CDR1 KGHSH and CDR2 LQKENI. The V gene lost 5 bases and the J gene lost 0 bases, with 13 bases spanning the gap. CDR3 in DNA: TGTGCCAGCTCAGTATCGACAGTTGCAACTAATGAAAAACTGTTTTTT. It is translated as CASSVSTVATNEKLFF.

The chain recombines TRBV4-3 with TRBJ2-7; weak D call: TRBD2 (5 bases). Per the germline V gene, CDR1 is LGHNA and CDR2 is YSLEER. This CDR3 spans 15 amino acids. V shed 1 base and J shed 5 bases, with 15 bases lying between them. The chain's CDR3 is CASSQGGGRIDEQYF. Written as DNA, the CDR3 is TGCGCCAGCAGCCAAGGGGGTGGGAGAATCGACGAGCAGTACTTC.

V usage is TRBV7-9 and J usage is TRBJ2-3, with 8 positions matching TRBD2. V was clipped by 1 base and J by 6 bases; unmatched bases: 15. Germline assignment: CDR1 SEHNR and CDR2 FQNEAQ (reference sequence). The CDR3 runs 18 residues. The CDR3 protein is CASSLEGTRIGEDDTQYF. The CDR3 DNA reads TGTGCCAGCAGCTTAGAGGGGACTAGAATCGGTGAGGACGATACGCAGTATTTT.